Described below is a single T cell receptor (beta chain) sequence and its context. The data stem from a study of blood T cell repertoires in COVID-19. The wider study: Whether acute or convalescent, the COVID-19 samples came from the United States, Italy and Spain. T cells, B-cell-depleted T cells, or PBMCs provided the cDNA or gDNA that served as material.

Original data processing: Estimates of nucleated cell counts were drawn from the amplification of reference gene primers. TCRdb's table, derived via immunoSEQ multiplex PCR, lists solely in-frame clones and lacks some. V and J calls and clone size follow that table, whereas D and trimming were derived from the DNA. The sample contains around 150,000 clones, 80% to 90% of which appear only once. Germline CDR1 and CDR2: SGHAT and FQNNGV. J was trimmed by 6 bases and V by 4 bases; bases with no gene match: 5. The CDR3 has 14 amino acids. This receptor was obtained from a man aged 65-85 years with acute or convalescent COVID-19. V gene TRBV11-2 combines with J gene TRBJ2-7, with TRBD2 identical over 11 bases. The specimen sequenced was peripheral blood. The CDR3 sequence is CASSSTSGSSEQYF. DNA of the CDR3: TGTGCCAGCAGCTCCACTAGCGGGAGCTCCGAGCAGTACTTC.